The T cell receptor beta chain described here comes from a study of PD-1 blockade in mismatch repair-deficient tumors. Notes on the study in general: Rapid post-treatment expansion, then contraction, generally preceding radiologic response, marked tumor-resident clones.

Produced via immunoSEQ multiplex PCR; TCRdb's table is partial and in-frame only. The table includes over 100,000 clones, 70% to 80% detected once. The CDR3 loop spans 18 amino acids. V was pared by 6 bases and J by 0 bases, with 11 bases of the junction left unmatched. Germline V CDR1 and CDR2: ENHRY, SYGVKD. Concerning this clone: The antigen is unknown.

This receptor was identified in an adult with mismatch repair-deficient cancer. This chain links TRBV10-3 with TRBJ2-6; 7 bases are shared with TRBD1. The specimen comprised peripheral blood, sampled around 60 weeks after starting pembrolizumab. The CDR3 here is CAIRPQGFPSSGANVLTF. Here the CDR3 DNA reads TGTGCCATCAGACCACAGGGGTTTCCTAGCTCTGGGGCCAACGTCCTGACTTTC.